The present T cell receptor beta chain was sequenced within a study of CD8+ T cells in alopecia areata. Study-level results: Clonality in lesional scalp, especially alopecia totalis/universalis, exceeded that of normal scalp.

Treatment noted: oral pan-JAK inhibitor, 5-10 mg twice daily. Sorted populations comprised CD4+ and CD8+ T cells obtained from PBMCs. The sequencing template was cDNA reverse transcribed from extracted RNA. Data came from immunoSEQ multiplex PCR; TCRdb stores just in-frame clones and leaves some out. The sample comprises some 150,000 clones, 45% to 65% of which are singletons, and approximately 15% rests with the top ten. The J segment lost 1 base and the V segment lost 5 bases, leaving 6 bases of the junction unmatched. The CDR3 length is 16 residues. The germline V gene encodes CDR1 SEHNR and CDR2 FQNEAQ (reference sequence). About this clone itself: The antigen is undetermined.

V gene TRBV7-9 combines with J gene TRBJ2-3, with 10 bases aligning to TRBD2. The receptor comes from a human donor with alopecia areata. Sequences were derived from CD8+ T cells sorted from blood, sampled at week 4, from a patient treated with tofacitinib. CDR3 region: CASSQDLAGGTDTQYF. The CDR3 DNA reads TGTGCCAGCAGCCAAGATCTAGCGGGGGGCACAGATACGCAGTATTTT.